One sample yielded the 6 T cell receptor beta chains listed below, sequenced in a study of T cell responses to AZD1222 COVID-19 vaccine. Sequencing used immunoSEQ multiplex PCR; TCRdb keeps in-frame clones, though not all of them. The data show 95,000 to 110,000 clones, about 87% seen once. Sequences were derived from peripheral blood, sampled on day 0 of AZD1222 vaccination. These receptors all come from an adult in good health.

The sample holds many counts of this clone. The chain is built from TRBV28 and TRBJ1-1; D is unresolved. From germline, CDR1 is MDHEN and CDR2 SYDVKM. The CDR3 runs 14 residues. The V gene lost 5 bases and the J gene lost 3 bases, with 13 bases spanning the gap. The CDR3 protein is CASSLPKVYTEAFF. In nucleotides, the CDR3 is TGTGCCAGCAGTCTACCCAAGGTGTACACTGAAGCTTTCTTT.

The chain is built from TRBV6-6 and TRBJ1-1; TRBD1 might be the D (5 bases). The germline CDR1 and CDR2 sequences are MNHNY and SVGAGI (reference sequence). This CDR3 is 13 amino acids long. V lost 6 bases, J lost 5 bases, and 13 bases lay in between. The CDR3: CASSPGRVTEAFF. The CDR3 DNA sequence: TGTGCCAGCAGCCCAGGGCGAGTAACTGAAGCTTTCTTT.

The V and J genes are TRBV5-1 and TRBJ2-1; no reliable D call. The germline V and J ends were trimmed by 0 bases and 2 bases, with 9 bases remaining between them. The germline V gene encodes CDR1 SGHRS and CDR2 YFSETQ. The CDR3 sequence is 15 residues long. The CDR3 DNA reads TGCGCCAGCAGCTTGGTCGGCGAGCCCTACAATGAGCAGTTCTTC. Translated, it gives CASSLVGEPYNEQFF.

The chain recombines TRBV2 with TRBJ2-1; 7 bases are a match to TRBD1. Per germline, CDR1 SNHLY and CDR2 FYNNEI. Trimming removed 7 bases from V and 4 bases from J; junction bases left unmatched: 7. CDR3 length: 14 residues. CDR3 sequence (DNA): TGTGCCAGCAACCTACAGGGGAATTACAATGAGCAGTTCTTC. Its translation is CASNLQGNYNEQFF.

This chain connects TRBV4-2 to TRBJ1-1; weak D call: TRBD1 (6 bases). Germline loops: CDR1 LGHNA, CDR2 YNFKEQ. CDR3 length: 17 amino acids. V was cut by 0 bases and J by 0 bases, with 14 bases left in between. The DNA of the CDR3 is TGTGCCAGCAGCCAAGATTTTGGGCAGGGGTTGAACACTGAAGCTTTCTTT. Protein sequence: CASSQDFGQGLNTEAFF.

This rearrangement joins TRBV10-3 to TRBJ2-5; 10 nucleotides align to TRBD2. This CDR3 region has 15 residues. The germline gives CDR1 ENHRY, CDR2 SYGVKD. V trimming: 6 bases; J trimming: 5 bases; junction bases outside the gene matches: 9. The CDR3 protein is CAIRASGRELETQYF. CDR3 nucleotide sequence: TGTGCCATCAGAGCCAGCGGGAGGGAGCTTGAGACCCAGTACTTC.